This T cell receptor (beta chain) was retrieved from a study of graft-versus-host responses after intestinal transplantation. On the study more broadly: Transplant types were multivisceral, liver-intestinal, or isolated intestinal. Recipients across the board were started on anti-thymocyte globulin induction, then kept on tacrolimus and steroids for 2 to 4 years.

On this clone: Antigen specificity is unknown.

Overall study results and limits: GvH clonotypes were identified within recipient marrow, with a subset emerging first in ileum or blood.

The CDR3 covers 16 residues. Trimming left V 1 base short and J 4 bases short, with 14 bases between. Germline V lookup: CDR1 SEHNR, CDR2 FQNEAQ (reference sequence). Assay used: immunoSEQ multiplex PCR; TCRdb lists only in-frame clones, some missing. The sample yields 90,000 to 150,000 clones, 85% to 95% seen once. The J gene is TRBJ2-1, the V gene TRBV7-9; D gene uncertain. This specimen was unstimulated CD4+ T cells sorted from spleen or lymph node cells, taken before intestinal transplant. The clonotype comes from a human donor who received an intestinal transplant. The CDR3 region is CASSLGGNTFYNEQFF. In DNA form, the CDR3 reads TGTGCCAGCAGCTTAGGGGGAAATACATTTTACAATGAGCAGTTCTTC.